The T cell receptor beta chain under discussion was sequenced for a study of shared clonotypes between healthy human individuals (TCRdb year 2020). General notes on the study: The cohort included three men and two women between 18 and 49 years of age. For each donor, CD4 naive and CD4 memory were each given three plates, CD8 naive was given two plates, and CD8 memory was given one plate. Different laboratories and diverse techniques were used to prepare libraries and sequence TCR repertoires, to increase sequencing depth and limit assay-specific biases. Between about 0.8 and 9.5 billion PBMCs per donor were obtained by leukapheresis. To estimate repertoire size and how much clonotypes are shared between individuals, the study performed deep sequencing of blood TCR repertoires from roughly five healthy adults.

Findings and caveats that apply to the study as a whole: Even with the large sequencing depth, rarefaction of the sorted-subset datasets indicated that sequencing was incomplete. Naive subsets generally had larger estimated clonotype richness than memory subsets did. Across a handful of donors, 4.5% to 6.5% of naive CD4, roughly 3.5% of naive CD8, roughly 2.2% of memory CD4, and about 0.4% of memory CD8 clonotypes were shared. Clonotypes shared by all four sorted-subset donors showed higher generation probabilities than non-shared clonotypes. Only blood was sampled, and tissue TCR repertoires likely differ from those in blood. Pairwise subsampling indicated that sequencing depth was expected to affect the degree of clonotype sharing among donors. The small number of donors limited the genetic and exposure-history diversity represented.

Regarding this clone: Its cognate antigen has yet to be identified. There are no base qualities to consult, and no much larger clone falls within one base.

V trim: 3 bases; J trim: 3 bases; unmatched bases: 6. Sequences MGHDK (CDR1) and SYGVNS (CDR2) are obtained from the germline V gene. CDR3 length: 15 amino acids, cysteine to phenylalanine. The retained sequence is limited to the CDR3, 45 bases, with the frame set at the first base. The donors were healthy, HIV-negative adults with no recently reported acute infections or vaccinations. Every donor was a Caucasian adult living in Nashville, Tennessee, USA. CD4+ T cells were enriched by magnetic negative selection; naive cells were then positively selected on CD45RA, and the negative fraction formed the memory subset. Blood was obtained by leukapheresis, after which PBMCs were separated by Ficoll-Histopaque density gradient centrifugation and cryopreserved in liquid nitrogen vapor phase. Purity and quantity of every magnetically sorted T cell population were checked by analytical flow cytometry. From each sorted fraction, genomic DNA was isolated and quantified by UV absorbance on a Nanodrop 2000c.

Using the deep immunoSEQ assay, multiplex PCR amplified TCR CDR3 regions from genomic DNA. Genomic DNA extracted from each cell subset was distributed evenly over all wells of several immunoSEQ 96-well plates, and each plate served as one replicate. Each replicate PCR for sorted subsets received around 200 ng genomic DNA, equal to roughly 29,000 T cell genomes. Purified libraries were measured with a Qubit 3.0 fluorometer, size-checked on a Bioanalyzer 2100, and measured again with the KAPA Library Quantification kit. Each immunoSEQ 96-well plate was sequenced on its own single-read 150-cycle Illumina NextSeq 550 flow cell. In the authors' own workflow: Because the immunoSEQ output included only junctional sequences and no quality scores, the filtering could not be the same as the filtering used for full-length reads. To assign V/J genes and CDR3, sequences were annotated using PyIR, a Python wrapper for IgBLAST v1.9, with IMGT germline references. Reads were removed for weak V/J assignments (E-value above 1e-6), missing CDR3, stop codons, out-of-frame junctions, or ambiguous translated residues. V3J clonotypes were defined by identical inferred V gene, J gene, and CDR3 amino acid sequence. The percentage overlap between two repertoires was calculated by dividing the number of shared unique clonotypes by the size of the smaller repertoire. RTK rarefaction, the Chao1 estimator, and Recon v2.1 estimates of unobserved clonotypes were used to assess repertoire richness. For all TCRbeta clonotypes obtained by the gDNA method from a handful of donors, generation probabilities were computed with OLGA. Held by TCRdb, this immuneACCESS table contains in-frame sequences only and omits some clones. Under half of the omission traces to an unresolved V gene where checked; the cause of the rest is unknown. The V and J calls and clone size are taken from that table; D and trimming were inferred from the DNA. Within this sample are 2,100,000 or so clones, with about 94% of them counted one time only. Together, the top ten hold more than 0.1% of the sample.

The chain links TRBV25-1 with TRBJ2-3; TRBD1 fits 7 bases in the junction. Sequencing was performed on naive CD4+ T cells sorted from blood. Per the publication, the cell subset or site label means: CD45RA+ positively selected. The receptor was isolated from a man aged 18 to 29 in good health. Read as DNA, the sequence is TGTGCCAGCAGTGACCCGAGGGGGCTGACAGATACGCAGTATTTT. This is translated as CASSDPRGLTDTQYF.